The next 22 T cell receptor beta chains were all read from a single sample in a study of T cells in Graves' hyperthyroidism and ophthalmopathy. RNA transcripts served as the template for amplifying TCR beta CDR3 regions. Using the HTBI primer set, a first-round RT-PCR was run on the TCR CDR3. TCRdb re-called the multiplex PCR reads through MiXCR, storing one row per CDR3 protein. The data show 150,000 or so distinct CDR3 sequences, more than 20% seen once. The sequencing input was blood. The receptors shown here come from a woman aged 50 to 65 with Graves' hyperthyroidism that later progressed to Graves' ophthalmopathy.

This clonotype has at least ten counts. V gene TRBV2 combines with J gene TRBJ1-2; D is possibly TRBD1 (5 bases). This CDR3 comprises 12 residues. V gave up 5 bases and J gave up 5 bases, with 9 bases separating them. The germline V gene encodes CDR1 SNHLY and CDR2 FYNNEI. The CDR3 DNA is TGTGCCAGCAGTAAAGGGGCGTATGGCTACACCTTC. Its translation is CASSKGAYGYTF.

This rearrangement joins TRBV28 to TRBJ1-2; 7 nucleotides line up with TRBD1. The length of the CDR3 is 12 residues. Germline V lookup: CDR1 MDHEN, CDR2 SYDVKM. The trim removed 9 bases at V and 8 bases at J, leaving 9 bases unmatched. The CDR3 reads CASRNRGRGYTF. The CDR3 DNA reads TGTGCCAGTCGAAACAGGGGTAGGGGCTACACCTTC.

This clonotype appeared many times. The chain uses TRBV20-1 and TRBJ2-1; 12 bases line up with TRBD2. Germline CDR1 DFQATT, CDR2 SNEGSKA (reference sequence). CDR3 length: 15 amino acids. Unmatched junction bases numbered 6, after V lost 2 bases and J lost 7 bases. CDR3 residues: CSARRTSGKGNEQFF. The CDR3 nucleotides are TGCAGTGCTAGAAGGACTAGCGGGAAGGGTAATGAGCAGTTCTTC.

Many counts were recorded for this clonotype. The J gene is TRBJ2-2, the V gene TRBV10-3; 8 nucleotides agree with TRBD2. Germline V CDR1 and CDR2: ENHRY, SYGVKD. CDR3 length: 14 amino acids. CDR3 nucleotide sequence: TGTGCGATCGGAGCGGGAGCTGTCACCGGGGAGCTGTTTTTT. Translating it yields CAIGAGAVTGELFF.

The chain employs TRBV28 and TRBJ1-5; D is perhaps TRBD1 (6 bases). The germline V and J ends were trimmed by 6 bases and 6 bases, with 18 bases remaining between them. The CDR3 totals 15 residues. Germline V gene data show CDR1 as MDHEN and CDR2 as SYDVKM. The CDR3 bases are TGTGCCAGCAGGCCCGAGACAGGCTTAAGTCAGCCCCAGCATTTT. Its protein product is CASRPETGLSQPQHF.

This clonotype has at least ten counts. The V call is TRBV28, the J call TRBJ1-2, with D possibly TRBD1 on 5 matching bases. V was cut by 5 bases and J by 7 bases, with 17 bases left in between. Germline CDR1 is MDHEN and CDR2 is SYDVKM. The CDR3 sequence is 14 residues long. CDR3 sequence reads: CASSASQSGLGYTF. In DNA form, the CDR3 reads TGTGCCAGCAGTGCTTCTCAATCAGGGCTTGGCTACACCTTC.

The V call is TRBV12-3 or TRBV12-4, the J call TRBJ2-1, with TRBD2 matching 10 bases. Unmatched junction bases numbered 8, after V lost 6 bases and J lost 0 bases. The CDR3 runs to 17 residues. CDR3 DNA: TGTGCCAGCAGCCCGTACTCTAGCGGGGGCTCCTACAATGAGCAGTTCTTC. As protein: CASSPYSSGGSYNEQFF.

The V gene is TRBV5-4, the J gene TRBJ2-7; TRBD1 might be the D (5 bases). The CDR3 covers 14 residues. The V gene's germline CDR1 is SGHNT and CDR2 YYREEE (reference sequence). Between the trimmed V and J ends, which lost 4 bases and 6 bases, there was a span of 17 bases. The CDR3 region is CASSPRPGHREQYF. The CDR3 nucleotides read TGTGCCAGCAGCCCGCGGCCAGGGCACCGCGAGCAGTACTTC.

In its sample, this clonotype is large. V is TRBV11-2 and J is TRBJ2-1, with D perhaps matching TRBD2 (6 bases). The CDR3 extends over 12 amino acids. Trimming stripped 1 base from V and 9 bases from J, with 7 bases between. Germline values: CDR1 SGHAT, CDR2 FQNNGV. CDR3 residues: CASSLGGVEQFF. The CDR3 DNA is TGTGCCAGCAGCTTAGGGGGGGTTGAGCAGTTCTTC.

Many counts were recorded for this clonotype. The J gene is TRBJ1-3, the V gene TRBV2; 7 bases map to TRBD1. Trimming cost V 7 bases and J 4 bases; bases outside gene matches: 7. This CDR3 has 14 residues. CDR1 SNHLY and CDR2 FYNNEI come from the germline V gene. The CDR3 nucleotides are TGTGCCAGCACCCTGACAGGGAACGGAAACACCATATATTTT. Protein sequence: CASTLTGNGNTIYF.

Comments on this clonotype: A much larger clone differs by one base, so this may be a read error. The chain recombines TRBV20-1 with TRBJ1-2; D gene ambiguous. The CDR3 has 13 residues. The germline V gene encodes CDR1 DFQATT and CDR2 SNEGSKA (reference sequence). The CDR3 DNA sequence: TGCAGTCCTAGAGATAGAAGGGTCTATGGCTACACCTTC. It encodes CSPRDRRVYGYTF.

The chain recombines TRBV3-1 with TRBJ1-5, with a possible D match to TRBD1 (6 bases). V was shortened by 3 bases and J by 7 bases, with 10 bases between the two germline ends. The CDR3 extends over 13 amino acids. Looked up from germline, CDR1 is LGHDT and CDR2 is YNNKEL (reference sequence). DNA of the CDR3: TGTGCCAGCAGCCAGAAGGGGGGACAGCCCCAGCATTTT. Translating it yields CASSQKGGQPQHF.

The chain uses TRBV29-1 and TRBJ1-4; D ambiguous. Germline V gene data show CDR1 as SQVTM and CDR2 as ANQGSEA. Trimming removed 5 bases from V and 7 bases from J, with 5 bases in between. This CDR3 is 10 amino acids long. The CDR3 sequence is CSVLSEKLFF. CDR3 sequence (DNA): TGCAGCGTTCTCTCTGAAAAACTGTTTTTT.

This clonotype was picked up a small number of times. This chain connects TRBV7-8 to TRBJ2-3; TRBD2 aligns across 10 bases. V dropped 5 bases and J dropped 1; count of bases not matched to a gene: 6. Germline CDR1 and CDR2: SGHVS and FQNEAQ. The CDR3 is 16 residues long. DNA for the CDR3: TGTGCCAGCAGCATCTGGACTAGCGGCGGCACAGATACGCAGTATTTT. Translated, it gives CASSIWTSGGTDTQYF.

In its sample, this clonotype was seen many times. CDR3 loop: CASSQDQVRANVLTF. CDR3 coding DNA: TGTGCCAGCAGCCAAGATCAGGTCCGGGCCAACGTCCTGACTTTC. The chain is built from TRBV14 and TRBJ2-6, with unresolved D. The germline V gene has CDR1 SGHDN and CDR2 FVKESK. This CDR3 is built from 15 residues. The germline V and J ends were trimmed by 0 bases and 5 bases, with 8 bases remaining between them. The full variable domain, in which reference TRBV14 and TRBJ2-6 provide the parts outside the CDR3, is EAGVTQFPSHSVIEKGQTVTLRCDPISGHDNLYWYRRVMGKEIKFLLHFVKESKQDESGMPNNRFLAERTGGTYSTLKVQPAELEDSGVYFCASSQDQVRANVLTFGAGSRLTVL.

This clonotype has ten or more counts. The chain has TRBV7-3 and TRBJ2-1; 9 positions agree with TRBD2. Trimming removed 5 bases from V and 0 bases from J; junction bases left unmatched: 5. Looked up from germline, CDR1 is SGHTA and CDR2 is FQGTGA. The CDR3 covers 16 residues. The CDR3 nucleotides are TGTGCCAGCAGCCGAGATAGCGGGAGCTCCTACAATGAGCAGTTCTTC. Translated, it gives CASSRDSGSSYNEQFF.

In its sample, this clonotype was seen many times. The chain uses TRBV2 and TRBJ2-7; possibly TRBD1 or TRBD2 for D (5 bases each). This CDR3 spans 15 amino acids. Germline CDR1 and CDR2: SNHLY and FYNNEI. Trimming cost V 7 bases and J 0 bases, with 16 bases left between them. The CDR3 DNA reads as TGTGCCAGCATTGGGCTCGGGGCCCACTCCTACGAGCAGTACTTC. It specifies CASIGLGAHSYEQYF.

V gene TRBV11-2 combines with J gene TRBJ2-3; D remains ambiguous. Trimming removed 1 base from V and 2 bases from J, with 7 bases in between. The germline gives CDR1 SGHAT, CDR2 FQNNGV. This CDR3 has 14 amino acids. CDR3 nucleotide sequence: TGTGCCAGCAGCTTAGGGGGAAACACAGATACGCAGTATTTT. Amino acids: CASSLGGNTDTQYF.

This clonotype has ten or more counts. J is TRBJ1-2 and V is TRBV28; 10 bases are shared with TRBD1. CDR1 and CDR2 from the germline V gene are MDHEN and SYDVKM. The CDR3 is 14 residues long. Trimming at V came to 5 bases and at J to 8 bases, leaving 8 bases not matched to a gene. CDR3 in DNA: TGTGCCAGCAGTAAAGACAGGGGGCGGCGAGGCTACACCTTC. This encodes CASSKDRGRRGYTF.

The DNA for the CDR3 is TGTGCCAGCTATCGGCGGGCAACTAATGAAAAACTGTTTTTT. As protein: CASYRRATNEKLFF. The V gene is TRBV28, the J gene TRBJ1-4; no definite D call. Deletions cut 8 bases from V and 0 bases from J, with 10 bases between. The CDR3 is 14 amino acids. CDR1 MDHEN and CDR2 SYDVKM come from the germline V gene. The full variable domain, in which reference TRBV28 and TRBJ1-4 provide the parts outside the CDR3, is DVKVTQSSRYLVKRTGEKVFLECVQDMDHENMFWYRQDPGLGLRLIYFSYDVKMKEKGDIPEGYSVSREKKERFSLILESASTNQTSMYLCASYRRATNEKLFFGSGTQLSVL.

The J gene is TRBJ1-3, the V gene TRBV11-2; D is unresolved. The germline V gene encodes CDR1 SGHAT and CDR2 FQNNGV. The CDR3 is 15 amino acids. V was trimmed by 2 bases and J by 4 bases, leaving 12 bases between them. The CDR3 region is CASSLSWQSGNTIYF. Written as DNA, the CDR3 is TGTGCCAGCAGCTTAAGTTGGCAGTCCGGAAACACCATATATTTT.

Many counts were recorded for this clonotype. The J gene is TRBJ2-3, the V gene TRBV20-1; 15 positions agree with TRBD2. The CDR3 has 15 residues. Germline values: CDR1 DFQATT, CDR2 SNEGSKA (reference sequence). The V gene end was trimmed by 4 bases and the J gene end by 4 bases; junction bases not matched to a gene: 3. The CDR3 spells CSATGTSGRSDTQYF. The DNA for the CDR3 is TGCAGTGCTACCGGGACTAGCGGGAGGTCAGATACGCAGTATTTT.